This TCR beta chain was obtained from a study of blood T cell repertoires in COVID-19. Overall study context: The United States, Italy and Spain supplied acute and convalescent COVID-19 samples. PBMCs, B-cell-depleted T cells, or T cells provided the cDNA or gDNA that made up the material.

This clone came up a few times. As processed by the authors: From reference gene primer amplification, estimates of nucleated cell counts were derived. Profiling relied on immunoSEQ multiplex PCR, and the TCRdb table lists in-frame clones only, not all of them. V, J and clone size reflect that table, while D and trimming were determined from the DNA. The sample carries 310,000 or so clones, around 87% recorded once. The germline V gene encodes CDR1 LNHNV and CDR2 YYDKDF (reference sequence). V dropped 4 bases and J dropped 6; count of bases not matched to a gene: 9. The CDR3 is 16 amino acids. Sequencing was performed on peripheral blood. This TCR derives from a woman between 50 and 59 years old with active or convalescent COVID-19. The rearrangement uses TRBV15 and TRBJ1-5; the match to TRBD1 covers 10 bases. This CDR3 reads CATSTNPGTGVQPQHF. CDR3 sequence (DNA): TGTGCCACCAGCACGAACCCCGGGACAGGGGTTCAGCCCCAGCATTTT.